Below are 9 T cell receptor beta chains sequenced from a single sample in a study of T cells after yellow fever vaccination. TCRdb analysed the 5' RACE reads with MiXCR anew, one entry per CDR3 protein. The sample lists about 320,000 distinct CDR3 sequences; 3.5% to 5% were seen once. The sequenced sample was PBMCs, obtained 15 days after the yellow fever booster vaccination. The receptors were sampled from a man younger than 35 who received the YFV17D yellow fever vaccine.

Only a few counts were recorded for this clonotype. The CDR3 protein is CASSPRPRETQYF. CDR3 DNA: TGTGCCAGCAGCCCCCGACCACGGGAGACCCAGTACTTC. The chain combines TRBV11-1 with TRBJ2-5; no firm D call. V dropped 5 bases and J dropped 5 bases, with 12 bases sitting between them. The CDR3 has 13 amino acids. Per the germline V gene, CDR1 is SGHAT and CDR2 is FQDESV (reference sequence).

This clonotype was detected many times. The CDR3: CASSAEAADRNYGYTF. The CDR3 DNA reads TGTGCCAGCAGTGCGGAGGCCGCCGACAGGAACTATGGCTACACCTTC. V usage is TRBV2 and J usage is TRBJ1-2, with D perhaps TRBD1 (6 bases). The CDR3 extends over 16 amino acids. In germline, CDR1 is SNHLY, CDR2 FYNNEI. Trimming took off 4 bases at V and 2 bases at J, with 17 bases between the two ends.

This clonotype was observed many times. This rearrangement joins TRBV7-8 to TRBJ2-2; 7 bases are a match to TRBD2. The CDR3 loop spans 15 amino acids. With 1 base clipped from V and 3 bases from J, the junction kept 2 bases outside the gene matches. The germline gives CDR1 SGHVS, CDR2 FQNEAQ. CDR3 sequence reads: CASSLGGGYTGELFF. The CDR3 DNA follows: TGTGCCAGCAGCTTAGGCGGGGGATACACCGGGGAGCTGTTTTTT.

This clonotype was observed many times. The chain has TRBV12-3 or TRBV12-4 and TRBJ1-3, with D unclear. This CDR3 region has 14 residues. V gave up 6 bases and J gave up 2 bases, with 11 bases separating them. This CDR3 is CASSAMGAGNTIYF. The DNA for the CDR3 is TGTGCCAGCAGCGCAATGGGTGCTGGAAACACCATATATTTT.

This clonotype was picked up a small number of times. This chain joins TRBV6-1 and TRBJ2-2; D is possibly TRBD1 (5 bases). The V end lost 4 bases, the J end lost 4 bases, and 13 bases lay between the germline ends. CDR1 MNHNS and CDR2 SASEGT come from the germline V gene. The CDR3 contains 15 residues. CDR3 coding DNA: TGTGCCAGCAGTGTAGGGGCGCGTAGCACCGGGGAGCTGTTTTTT. Its protein product is CASSVGARSTGELFF.

This clonotype was counted at least ten times. This rearrangement joins TRBV7-9 to TRBJ1-6; no firm D call. The CDR3 runs to 11 residues. Between the trimmed V and J ends, which lost 1 base and 10 bases, there was a span of 2 bases. Germline assignment: CDR1 SEHNR and CDR2 FQNEAQ (reference sequence). The DNA for the CDR3 is TGTGCCAGCAGCTTAGAATCACCCCTCCACTTT. Translation gives CASSLESPLHF.

The chain is built from TRBV5-1 and TRBJ2-7, with TRBD1 matching 7 bases. Per the germline V gene, CDR1 is SGHRS and CDR2 is YFSETQ. The trim removed 5 bases at V and 1 base at J, leaving 9 bases unmatched. The CDR3 sequence is 15 residues long. CDR3: CASSSDGTASYEQYF. DNA for the CDR3: TGCGCCAGCAGTTCAGACGGGACAGCTTCCTACGAGCAGTACTTC. Looking up the rest from reference TRBV5-1 and TRBJ2-7 gives the full variable domain: KAGVTQTPRYLIKTRGQQVTLSCSPISGHRSVSWYQQTPGQGLQFLFEYFSETQRNKGNFPGRFSGRQFSNSRSEMNVSTLELGDSALYLCASSSDGTASYEQYFGPGTRLTVT.

This clonotype was recorded at least ten times. This CDR3 is CASSLAGQNTGELFF. As DNA, the CDR3 is TGTGCCAGCAGCTTAGCGGGACAGAACACCGGGGAGCTGTTTTTT. The V and J genes are TRBV7-2 and TRBJ2-2; possible D gene TRBD1, 6 bases. The CDR3 is 15 residues long. Germline V CDR1 and CDR2: SGHTA, FQGNSA. V lost 0 bases, J lost 1 base, and 6 bases lay in between.

This clonotype has a count of ten or more. This rearrangement joins TRBV20-1 to TRBJ2-7; TRBD1 might be the D (6 bases). Germline CDR1 and CDR2: DFQATT and SNEGSKA (reference sequence). Trimming shortened V by 5 bases and J by 7 bases, and 18 bases separated the two germline ends. The CDR3 totals 13 residues. The DNA of the CDR3 is TGCAGTGCTTTGCGCCGGGACAACTCGGAGCAGTACTTC. This encodes CSALRRDNSEQYF.